Included here is one T cell receptor (beta chain) sequence, with context. Data came from immunoSEQ multiplex PCR; TCRdb stores just in-frame clones and leaves some out. The top ten hold over 2% of the sample, which has 250,000 to 350,000 clones, roughly 90% seen once. This entry belongs to a study of blood T cell repertoires in COVID-19. Study background: Italy, Spain and the United States were the sources of the convalescent and acute COVID-19 samples. T cells, B-cell-depleted T cells, or PBMCs supplied cDNA or gDNA.

Trimming pared 3 bases from V and 7 bases from J, leaving 15 bases between. From germline, CDR1 is LNHDA and CDR2 SQIVND (reference sequence). CDR3 length: 15 residues. This chain links TRBV19 with TRBJ1-4, with D perhaps TRBD1 (5 bases). Sample: peripheral blood. The sequence derives from a woman in her 50s who had recovered from COVID-19. As DNA, the CDR3 is TGTGCCAGTAGTATCTCGACAGTCAAGGGTGAAAAACTGTTTTTT. Amino acids: CASSISTVKGEKLFF.